These 25 T cell receptor beta chains originate from one sample sequenced in a study of cytomegalovirus exposure and HLA in healthy donors. The PCR was carried out with 60 Vbeta primers and 13 Jbeta primers. Profiled with immunoSEQ multiplex PCR; TCRdb holds only in-frame clones, not every one. The repertoire includes 110,000 to 150,000 clones, 77% of them detected once, and about 4% sits in the top ten. Sequencing used PBMCs. All receptors come from a male donor in good health and CMV-seronegative.

The rearrangement links TRBV9 to TRBJ2-3, with TRBD2 identical over 12 bases. The germline V gene encodes CDR1 SGDLS and CDR2 YYNGEE. V shed 0 bases and J 2 bases; nucleotides not matched to a gene: 1. The length of the CDR3 is 16 residues. The DNA for the CDR3 is TGTGCCAGCAGCGTAGGACTAGCGGGAGTCACAGATACGCAGTATTTT. Translation gives CASSVGLAGVTDTQYF.

The chain has TRBV6-5 and TRBJ2-3; D not certain. Germline CDR1 is MNHEY and CDR2 is SVGAGI. Trimming removed 6 bases from V and 4 bases from J, with 14 bases in between. CDR3 size: 14 residues. CDR3 DNA sequence: TGTGCCAGCAGCCTTCTAGGATTCCCAGATACGCAGTATTTT. Translating gives CASSLLGFPDTQYF.

J is TRBJ1-5 and V is TRBV7-9; 7 bases are shared with TRBD1. CDR1 SEHNR and CDR2 FQNEAQ come from the germline V gene (reference sequence). This CDR3 has 16 amino acids. The ends lost 5 bases at V and 2 bases at J; junction bases unmatched: 9. CDR3 protein: CASSRAQGVGNQPQHF. DNA for the CDR3: TGTGCCAGCAGCCGTGCCCAGGGGGTTGGCAATCAGCCCCAGCATTTT.

Comments on this clone: This sample includes further DNA sequences coding for the same CDR3. The J gene is TRBJ1-4, the V gene TRBV5-6; D is undetermined. V was shortened by 0 bases and J by 7 bases, with 10 bases between the two germline ends. The germline gives CDR1 SGHDT, CDR2 YYEEEE. This CDR3 is 14 amino acids long. The CDR3 loop reads CASSLGLGSEKLFF. The CDR3, as DNA: TGTGCCAGCAGCTTGGGGCTGGGGAGTGAAAAACTGTTTTTT.

V and J are TRBV15 and TRBJ1-2; TRBD1 is a possible D gene (6 bases). The CDR3 contains 17 residues. V lost 5 bases and J lost 3, with 22 bases in between. From germline, CDR1 is LNHNV and CDR2 YYDKDF (reference sequence). CDR3 DNA: TGTGCCACCAGCGAATACAGAGGGGGGGCTACCGACTATGGCTACACCTTC. Protein sequence: CATSEYRGGATDYGYTF.

V usage is TRBV2 and J usage is TRBJ2-5; TRBD1 might be the D (6 bases). The CDR3 runs 14 residues. Trimming shortened V by 3 bases and J by 5 bases, and 13 bases separated the two germline ends. Looked up from germline, CDR1 is SNHLY and CDR2 is FYNNEI. The CDR3 DNA reads TGTGCCAGCAGTGATAGTTGGGGGCGGGAGACCCAGTACTTC. Translation gives CASSDSWGRETQYF.

This chain connects TRBV7-2 to TRBJ2-5, with 9 nucleotides matching TRBD2. After removal of 1 base from V and 7 bases from J, the junction contained 13 bases not matched to a gene. Germline assignment: CDR1 SGHTA and CDR2 FQGNSA. CDR3 length equals 17 residues. The CDR3 DNA is TGTGCCAGCAGCTTAGGACTGTGGGCGGGGGGGTCGGGGACCCAGTACTTC. Its translation: CASSLGLWAGGSGTQYF. The complete variable domain, with remaining parts taken from reference TRBV7-2 and TRBJ2-5, reads GAGVSQSPSNKVTEKGKDVELRCDPISGHTALYWYRQSLGQGLEFLIYFQGNSAPDKSGLPSDRFSAERTGGSVSTLTIQRTQQEDSAVYLCASSLGLWAGGSGTQYFGPGTRLLVL.

V is TRBV6-4 and J is TRBJ2-2; TRBD2 matches at 7 bases. The J segment lost 2 bases and the V segment lost 0 bases, leaving 3 bases of the junction unmatched. Germline V gene data show CDR1 as MRHNA and CDR2 as SNTAGT. CDR3 length: 16 amino acids. The CDR3 reads CASSDSRGSNTGELFF. The CDR3 nucleotides read TGTGCCAGCAGTGACTCTCGCGGGAGTAACACCGGGGAGCTGTTTTTT.

This clone was counted only a few times. The chain carries TRBV30 and TRBJ2-7, with 10 bases identical to TRBD1. Germline V gene sequence: CDR1 GTSNPN, CDR2 SVGIG (reference sequence). The CDR3 is made up of 15 amino acids. V dropped 1 base and J dropped 4; count of bases not matched to a gene: 7. The CDR3 loop is CAWSAGTGAGYEQYF. In DNA form, the CDR3 reads TGTGCCTGGAGTGCCGGGACAGGGGCCGGTTACGAGCAGTACTTC.

The chain links TRBV5-1 to TRBJ2-7, with TRBD2 matching 12 bases. After removal of 3 bases from V and 3 bases from J, the junction contained 1 base not matched to a gene. The CDR3 length is 14 residues. Germline V gene data show CDR1 as SGHRS and CDR2 as YFSETQ. The CDR3 loop reads CASSSTSGSYEQYF. The CDR3 coding sequence is TGCGCCAGCAGCTCGACTAGCGGGAGCTACGAGCAGTACTTC.

This sequence joins TRBV11-2 and TRBJ1-1; 9 bases are shared with TRBD1. V was clipped by 0 bases and J by 5 bases; unmatched bases: 4. The germline V gene has CDR1 SGHAT and CDR2 FQNNGV. The CDR3 is 15 amino acids. The DNA for the CDR3 is TGTGCCAGCAGCTTAGAAGGGACAGGGTGGACTGAAGCTTTCTTT. Its translation is CASSLEGTGWTEAFF.

This clone was counted a few times. The chain employs TRBV4-3 and TRBJ2-3, with D perhaps TRBD2 (6 bases). The CDR3 has 19 residues. V was pared by 0 bases and J by 1 base, with 20 bases between. Germline V gene sequence: CDR1 LGHNA, CDR2 YSLEER. In nucleotides, the CDR3 is TGCGCCAGCAGCCAAGATCGGGGGATACGGCGGGCGGGCACAGATACGCAGTATTTT. It translates to CASSQDRGIRRAGTDTQYF.

The chain combines TRBV28 with TRBJ2-4; the D is unclear. V lost 5 bases, J lost 2 bases, and 4 bases lay in between. The CDR3 is 12 residues long. Germline-derived CDR1 and CDR2 are MDHEN and SYDVKM. In DNA, the CDR3 is TGTGCCAGCAGTCTCTCCAAAAACATTCAGTACTTC. This codes for CASSLSKNIQYF.

This chain links TRBV12-5 with TRBJ2-7; 7 nucleotides agree with TRBD2. CDR3 length: 14 amino acids. The germline gives CDR1 LGHNT, CDR2 FRNRAP. Unmatched junction bases numbered 6, after V lost 4 bases and J lost 3 bases. CDR3 DNA: TGTGCTAGTGGTTACCTAGCGGCCGGCTACGAGCAGTACTTC. It encodes CASGYLAAGYEQYF.

The CDR3 region is CASSFRRQGYDEQFF. The CDR3 DNA reads TGCGCCAGCAGCTTTAGAAGACAGGGGTATGATGAGCAGTTCTTC. The V and J genes are TRBV5-1 and TRBJ2-1, with 8 positions matching TRBD1. J lost 8 bases, V lost 2 bases, and 9 bases had no gene match. This CDR3 region has 15 residues. Germline V gene sequence: CDR1 SGHRS, CDR2 YFSETQ. The full variable domain, its missing parts supplied by reference TRBV5-1 and TRBJ2-1, is KAGVTQTPRYLIKTRGQQVTLSCSPISGHRSVSWYQQTPGQGLQFLFEYFSETQRNKGNFPGRFSGRQFSNSRSEMNVSTLELGDSALYLCASSFRRQGYDEQFFGPGTRLTVL.

The V gene is TRBV5-1, the J gene TRBJ2-5; no definite D call. The last part of the DNA fits TRBJ2-7 better; the J call may be wrong. This CDR3 has 16 amino acids. Per germline, CDR1 SGHRS and CDR2 YFSETQ. The CDR3 coding sequence is TGCGCCAGCACCCTTGCTAGTTCAGATTCCTCCTACGAGCAGTACTTC. It encodes CASTLASSDSSYEQYF.

V is TRBV18 and J is TRBJ2-7; TRBD2 might be the D (5 bases). The CDR3 has 11 residues. The germline CDR1 and CDR2 sequences are KGHSH and LQKENI. V lost 4 bases to trimming and J lost 5 bases, with 6 bases between them. CDR3 nucleotide sequence: TGTGCCAGCTCACGGGAGAACGAGCAGTACTTC. It specifies CASSRENEQYF.

This chain joins TRBV25-1 and TRBJ2-7, with 7 bases aligning to TRBD2. Trimming at V came to 1 base and at J to 2 bases, leaving 2 bases not matched to a gene. CDR1 is MGHDK and CDR2 is SYGVNS in the germline V gene. CDR3 size: 14 residues. The CDR3 reads CASSEWGGTYEQYF. In DNA, the CDR3 is TGTGCCAGCAGTGAATGGGGGGGGACCTACGAGCAGTACTTC.

This clone was observed a few times. The chain recombines TRBV7-2 with TRBJ2-3, with D maybe TRBD2 (5 bases). The V gene lost 1 base and the J gene lost 4 bases, with 15 bases spanning the gap. Germline CDR1 SGHTA, CDR2 FQGNSA. The CDR3 totals 16 residues. The CDR3: CASSLGSARAADTQYF. CDR3 DNA: TGTGCCAGCAGCTTAGGATCGGCCAGAGCGGCAGATACGCAGTATTTT.

The chain couples TRBV5-1 to TRBJ2-3, with D hard to call. The CDR3 contains 13 residues. Per germline, CDR1 SGHRS and CDR2 YFSETQ. V lost 4 bases and J lost 5, with 11 bases in between. CDR3: CASSPLPVDTQYF. In nucleotides, the CDR3 is TGCGCCAGCAGCCCCCTTCCGGTAGATACGCAGTATTTT. Full variable domain (outside the CDR3, taken from reference TRBV5-1 and TRBJ2-3): KAGVTQTPRYLIKTRGQQVTLSCSPISGHRSVSWYQQTPGQGLQFLFEYFSETQRNKGNFPGRFSGRQFSNSRSEMNVSTLELGDSALYLCASSPLPVDTQYFGPGTRLTVL.

On this clone: Other DNA sequences in this sample translate to the same CDR3. The V and J genes are TRBV6-5 and TRBJ2-7, with D possibly TRBD1 on 5 matching bases. Trimming took off 6 bases at V and 4 bases at J, with 13 bases between the two ends. The CDR3 is made up of 13 amino acids. Per germline, CDR1 MNHEY and CDR2 SVGAGI. CDR3 residues: CASSSGFLYEQYF. The CDR3 DNA reads as TGTGCCAGCAGCTCAGGGTTCCTTTACGAGCAGTACTTC.

This rearrangement joins TRBV14 to TRBJ2-2; 9 bases fit TRBD2. With V trimmed by 2 bases and J by 5 bases, 6 bases remained unmatched. The germline V gene encodes CDR1 SGHDN and CDR2 FVKESK. The CDR3 extends over 16 amino acids. The CDR3 DNA reads as TGTGCCAGCAGCCAATTAGCGGGGGTTCGTACCGGGGAGCTGTTTTTT. Protein: CASSQLAGVRTGELFF.

On this clone: At one end, the junction sequence differs from germline, possibly due to a read error. This rearrangement joins TRBV6-1 to TRBJ1-2, with 7 bases aligning to TRBD1. This CDR3 has 15 residues. Germline V gives CDR1 MNHNS, CDR2 SASEGT. CDR3 amino acids: CASSEGRQGTYGYTF. DNA for the CDR3: TGTGCCAGCAGCGAAGGGCGACAGGGTACCTATGGCTACACCTTC.

This clone has a handful of counts. In the same sample, other DNA sequences code for this CDR3. The chain combines TRBV7-9 with TRBJ1-1; 8 nucleotides line up with TRBD1. V lost 3 bases to trimming and J lost 1 base; unmatched junction nucleotides: 1. Germline V CDR1 and CDR2: SEHNR, FQNEAQ (reference sequence). The CDR3 contains 14 residues. Here the CDR3 DNA reads TGTGCCAGCAGCTTGGGGACAGGGAACACTGAAGCTTTCTTT. It encodes CASSLGTGNTEAFF.

V usage is TRBV11-2 and J usage is TRBJ2-7; D unclear. This CDR3 region has 11 residues. The ends were cut back, 3 bases at V and 2 bases at J, with 2 bases in the middle. Germline CDR1 is SGHAT and CDR2 is FQNNGV. The chain's CDR3 is CASSFAYEQYF. The CDR3 DNA sequence: TGTGCCAGCAGCTTCGCCTACGAGCAGTACTTC.